This TCR beta chain emerged from a study of regulatory T cells in long-lasting Graves disease. This clonotype was seen many times. What it binds is not known. Building of the TCR beta libraries involved iRepertoire HTBI primers and Arm-PCR of CDR3 regions. In TCRdb, the multiplex PCR reads were re-called with MiXCR into one record per CDR3 protein. Of 360,000 or so distinct CDR3 sequences in the sample, about a sixth were seen once. Points from the study as a whole: With a small sample size, accuracy may have been reduced.

Time point denoted: newly diagnosed GD, antithyroid drugs for less than 3 months. PBMC-extracted RNA yielded the TCR library. The sample also formed part of further work on T cells in Graves' hyperthyroidism and ophthalmopathy.

The receptor's source is a woman aged 18-29 years with Graves disease. Specimen: peripheral blood mononuclear cells (PBMCs), collected at new diagnosis, from a patient treated with antithyroid drugs.

CDR3 nucleotide sequence: TGCGCCAGCAGCTTGGATTCAGGGCACCAGAGCTACGAGCAGTACTTC. Translated: CASSLDSGHQSYEQYF. The rearrangement joins TRBV5-1 to TRBJ2-7; a weak D match, TRBD1 (5 bases). The CDR3 sequence is 16 residues long. Trimming pared 0 bases from V and 3 bases from J, leaving 16 bases between. The germline V gene encodes CDR1 SGHRS and CDR2 YFSETQ.